Below, 21 T cell receptor beta chains from the same sample are listed, as sequenced in a study of T-cell memory formation after mild COVID-19. TCRdb ran MiXCR on the 5' RACE reads and lists one entry per CDR3 protein. The sample lists 350,000 to 450,000 distinct CDR3 sequences, less than 25% occurring once. The sample consisted of PBMCs or a T cell subset sorted from them (not recorded which). The receptor set was obtained from an adult woman who had mild COVID-19 (a few samples of this study predate the infection). Cell type and time point are not known.

The chain is built from TRBV18 and TRBJ2-1; no clear D. The CDR3 extends over 14 amino acids. Germline V gives CDR1 KGHSH, CDR2 LQKENI. V was pared by 1 base and J by 4 bases, with 8 bases between. The CDR3 here is CASSPQASYNEQFF. The DNA for the CDR3 is TGTGCCAGCTCACCACAGGCTAGTTACAATGAGCAGTTCTTC.

In this sample, this clonotype turned up many times. The chain uses TRBV6-5 and TRBJ2-1; 8 bases line up with TRBD2. The germline CDR1 and CDR2 sequences are MNHEY and SVGAGI. V dropped 6 bases and J dropped 2; count of bases not matched to a gene: 6. The CDR3 is made up of 15 amino acids. CDR3: CASSLAGPAYNEQFF. The CDR3 DNA sequence: TGTGCCAGCAGCCTAGCGGGTCCTGCCTACAATGAGCAGTTCTTC.

This clonotype has just a few counts. The V call is TRBV5-1, the J call TRBJ1-1, with 9 bases identical to TRBD1. After removal of 0 bases from V and 0 bases from J, the junction contained 6 bases not matched to a gene. In germline, CDR1 is SGHRS, CDR2 YFSETQ. This CDR3 spans 17 amino acids. The chain's CDR3 is CASSLEGQGWVNTEAFF. The CDR3 DNA reads as TGCGCCAGCAGCTTGGAGGGACAGGGCTGGGTGAACACTGAAGCTTTCTTT.

J is TRBJ2-2 and V is TRBV2; 10 bases agree with TRBD2. In germline, CDR1 is SNHLY, CDR2 FYNNEI. V lost 2 bases to trimming and J lost 5 bases; unmatched junction nucleotides: 5. CDR3 length equals 16 residues. CDR3 loop: CASSELWTSGTGELFF. The CDR3 nucleotides are TGTGCCAGCAGTGAACTGTGGACTAGCGGAACCGGGGAGCTGTTTTTT.

This clonotype occurred a few times. The J gene is TRBJ2-7, the V gene TRBV27; D tentatively reads TRBD1 or TRBD2 (5 bases each). Trimming took 3 bases from V and 6 from J, leaving 15 bases between them. The CDR3 extends over 14 amino acids. The germline V gene has CDR1 MNHEY and CDR2 SMNVEV (reference sequence). CDR3 coding DNA: TGTGCCAGCAGTTTGGGGGTCGGGCCCGGCGAGCAGTACTTC. It codes for CASSLGVGPGEQYF.

This clonotype was seen more than once but under ten times. The V and J genes are TRBV11-2 and TRBJ1-2, with D hard to call. Germline V gene lookup returns CDR1 SGHAT and CDR2 FQNNGV. The CDR3 is 16 amino acids. Trimming took 0 bases from V and 2 from J, leaving 13 bases between them. The CDR3 spells CASSLDHLPENYGYTF. CDR3 in DNA: TGTGCCAGCAGCTTAGATCACTTACCCGAGAACTATGGCTACACCTTC.

This clonotype was detected only a few times. The V call is TRBV27, the J call TRBJ2-7; D is perhaps TRBD2 (7 bases). From germline, CDR1 is MNHEY and CDR2 SMNVEV (reference sequence). V lost 6 bases and J 0 bases, leaving 18 bases between the germline ends. The CDR3 loop spans 16 amino acids. Here the CDR3 reads CASSPMGGLSSYEQYF. CDR3 in DNA: TGTGCCAGCAGCCCCATGGGGGGGCTCAGCTCCTACGAGCAGTACTTC.

This rearrangement joins TRBV7-2 to TRBJ1-5; D might be TRBD1 (5 bases). CDR1 is SGHTA, CDR2 FQGNSA, per germline. Trimming shortened V by 4 bases and J by 5 bases, and 12 bases separated the two germline ends. The CDR3 length is 14 residues. The CDR3 bases are TGTGCCAGCAGCTCCCTCCCAGGGTATCAGCCCCAGCATTTT. Its protein is CASSSLPGYQPQHF. Full variable domain (missing parts from reference TRBV7-2 and TRBJ1-5): GAGVSQSPSNKVTEKGKDVELRCDPISGHTALYWYRQSLGQGLEFLIYFQGNSAPDKSGLPSDRFSAERTGGSVSTLTIQRTQQEDSAVYLCASSSLPGYQPQHFGDGTRLSIL.

The chain carries TRBV5-1 and TRBJ1-1; 9 positions agree with TRBD1. CDR3 length equals 17 residues. V trimming: 3 bases; J trimming: 1 base; junction bases outside the gene matches: 10. Germline V gene lookup returns CDR1 SGHRS and CDR2 YFSETQ. DNA for the CDR3: TGCGCCAGCAGCTGGTACCTCCGGGACAGGGAGAACACTGAAGCTTTCTTT. Translation: CASSWYLRDRENTEAFF.

The V gene is TRBV9, the J gene TRBJ2-3, with D perhaps being TRBD1 or TRBD2 (5 bases each). Germline V gene data show CDR1 as SGDLS and CDR2 as YYNGEE. V was clipped by 4 bases and J by 0 bases, with 12 bases between them. The CDR3 runs to 15 residues. The CDR3 sequence: CASSPRDRSTDTQYF. CDR3 coding DNA: TGTGCCAGCAGCCCTCGGGACCGCAGCACAGATACGCAGTATTTT.

This clonotype has only one observation. The junction shows a germline mismatch at one end, possibly a read error. This sequence joins TRBV19 and TRBJ1-1; D ambiguous. CDR1 is LNHDA and CDR2 is SQIVND in the germline V gene (reference sequence). The CDR3 consists of 13 residues. The CDR3 DNA reads TGTGCCAGTAGTCCTATCCCGAACAATGAAGCTTTCTTT. It specifies CASSPIPNNEAFF.

The chain links TRBV5-5 to TRBJ1-1; D gene ambiguous. V was shortened by 3 bases and J by 4 bases, with 10 bases between the two germline ends. This CDR3 comprises 13 residues. Germline V lookup: CDR1 SGHKS, CDR2 YYEKEE (reference sequence). The CDR3 DNA is TGTGCCAGCAGCTCATTTTTCCCCACTGAAGCTTTCTTT. This codes for CASSSFFPTEAFF.

This clonotype has only a few counts. This sequence joins TRBV24-1 and TRBJ1-5; 9 positions agree with TRBD1. Germline V gene lookup returns CDR1 KGHDR and CDR2 SFDVKD. The CDR3 totals 15 residues. V shed 3 bases and J 5 bases; nucleotides not matched to a gene: 4. This CDR3 reads CATSDGTGLDQPQHF. The CDR3 DNA sequence: TGTGCCACCAGTGATGGGACAGGGCTGGATCAGCCCCAGCATTTT.

This clonotype was seen a few times. The chain employs TRBV12-3 or TRBV12-4 and TRBJ2-5, with D unclear. The length of the CDR3 is 14 residues. Between the trimmed V and J ends, which lost 3 bases and 1 base, there was a span of 9 bases. The CDR3 DNA reads as TGTGCCAGCAGTTTCTCGGGCAGCCAAGAGACCCAGTACTTC. Protein product: CASSFSGSQETQYF.

This clonotype came up a few times. The CDR3 sequence: CASSLRIPENTEAFF. The CDR3 region has the DNA TGCGCCAGCAGCCTCCGAATCCCCGAGAACACTGAAGCTTTCTTT. The chain recombines TRBV5-1 with TRBJ1-1; D remains ambiguous. The germline gives CDR1 SGHRS, CDR2 YFSETQ. The germline V and J ends were trimmed by 4 bases and 1 base, with 14 bases remaining between them. This CDR3 region has 15 residues.

There are a few counts of this clonotype. The V call is TRBV10-3, the J call TRBJ2-7; unclear D gene. The V gene lost 6 bases and the J gene lost 5 bases, with 17 bases spanning the gap. Germline V lookup: CDR1 ENHRY, CDR2 SYGVKD. CDR3 size: 14 residues. DNA of the CDR3: TGTGCCATCAGATTAACAGCTAATGGTGACGAGCAGTACTTC. Translated, it gives CAIRLTANGDEQYF.

This clonotype was seen ten or more times. J is TRBJ2-3 and V is TRBV7-2; D not resolved. This CDR3 contains 12 residues. Trimming took 2 bases from V and 7 from J, leaving 7 bases between them. Looked up from germline, CDR1 is SGHTA and CDR2 is FQGNSA. The CDR3 loop reads CASSLTRNTQYF. CDR3 in DNA: TGTGCCAGCAGCTTAACTCGAAATACGCAGTATTTT. Complete variable domain (other parts from reference TRBV7-2 and TRBJ2-3): GAGVSQSPSNKVTEKGKDVELRCDPISGHTALYWYRQSLGQGLEFLIYFQGNSAPDKSGLPSDRFSAERTGGSVSTLTIQRTQQEDSAVYLCASSLTRNTQYFGPGTRLTVL.

DNA of the CDR3: TGTGCCACTCAGAAGGGATCAGGCTATGGCTACACCTTC. Protein sequence: CATQKGSGYGYTF. The rearrangement joins TRBV24-1 to TRBJ1-2; D not resolved. This CDR3 has 13 residues. Trimming shortened V by 10 bases and J by 4 bases, and 15 bases separated the two germline ends. Germline V gene data show CDR1 as KGHDR and CDR2 as SFDVKD.

This clonotype was seen a handful of times. CDR3: CATSDSGTAYNEQFF. CDR3 sequence (DNA): TGTGCCACCAGTGATTCCGGGACGGCCTACAATGAGCAGTTCTTC. This chain connects TRBV24-1 to TRBJ2-1, with D perhaps given as TRBD1 or TRBD2 (5 bases each). CDR1 is KGHDR, CDR2 SFDVKD, per germline. Trimming stripped 2 bases from V and 2 bases from J, with 9 bases between. This CDR3 spans 15 amino acids.

The chain combines TRBV7-9 with TRBJ2-7; 9 bases agree with TRBD1. V was clipped by 5 bases and J by 2 bases; unmatched bases: 10. Germline V gene sequence: CDR1 SEHNR, CDR2 FQNEAQ (reference sequence). The CDR3 runs 16 residues. This CDR3 reads CASSPRWDREAYEQYF. CDR3 sequence (DNA): TGTGCCAGCAGCCCCAGATGGGACAGGGAGGCCTACGAGCAGTACTTC.

The V call is TRBV7-3, the J call TRBJ2-1, with a possible D match to TRBD2 (5 bases). V was clipped by 6 bases and J by 7 bases, with 13 bases between them. Germline CDR1 is SGHTA and CDR2 is FQGTGA. The CDR3 consists of 13 residues. CDR3 sequence reads: CASSSGFWNEQFF. CDR3 nucleotides: TGTGCCAGCAGTTCGGGGTTTTGGAATGAGCAGTTCTTC. Full variable domain (missing parts from reference TRBV7-3 and TRBJ2-1): GAGVSQTPSNKVTEKGKYVELRCDPISGHTALYWYRQSLGQGPEFLIYFQGTGAADDSGLPNDRFFAVRPEGSVSTLKIQRTERGDSAVYLCASSSGFWNEQFFGPGTRLTVL.